Included here is one T cell receptor (beta chain) sequence, with context. The sample is drawn from a study of blood T cell repertoires in COVID-19. Study as a whole: Specimens from acute and convalescent COVID-19 originated in the United States, Italy and Spain. Nucleic acid was either cDNA or gDNA, and it came from T cells, B-cell-depleted T cells, or PBMCs.

V shed 5 bases and J 6 bases; nucleotides not matched to a gene: 9. Germline V gene sequence: CDR1 SGHTA, CDR2 FQGNSA. The CDR3 is 14 amino acids. Original handling: Reference gene primer amplification yielded estimated nucleated cell counts. This table comes from immunoSEQ multiplex PCR, and its TCRdb copy is limited to in-frame clones, with some not included. The DNA gave D and trimming, while V, J and clone size come from that table. The table records 150,000 to 200,000 clones, around 87% of them present only once. The clonotype originates from a man aged 35 to 55 with active or convalescent COVID-19. The V call is TRBV7-2, the J call TRBJ1-2; TRBD1 matches at 7 bases. Sequenced: peripheral blood. Here the CDR3 DNA reads TGTGCCAGCAGCCTCGCAGGGGGTCTTGATGGCTACACCTTC. Translation gives CASSLAGGLDGYTF. Together with reference TRBV7-2 and TRBJ1-2, the CDR3 gives the full variable domain: GAGVSQSPSNKVTEKGKDVELRCDPISGHTALYWYRQSLGQGLEFLIYFQGNSAPDKSGLPSDRFSAERTGGSVSTLTIQRTQQEDSAVYLCASSLAGGLDGYTFGSGTRLTVV.